The 27 T cell receptor beta chains reported below all come from one sample, sequenced in a study of cytomegalovirus exposure and HLA in healthy donors. A multiplex PCR was run with 60 Vbeta primers and 13 Jbeta primers. Assay: immunoSEQ multiplex PCR; the TCRdb copy retains only in-frame clones and omits some. The table has 150,000 to 200,000 clones, 75% to 85% seen once. Material for sequencing was PBMCs. Receptor source: a woman aged 50 to 60 in good health and CMV-seropositive.

The gene calls are TRBV5-1 and TRBJ1-4; no reliable D call. V lost 0 bases and J lost 2, with 5 bases in between. The CDR3 contains 14 residues. Germline V gene sequence: CDR1 SGHRS, CDR2 YFSETQ. The CDR3: CASSLGNTNEKLFF. CDR3 nucleotides: TGCGCCAGCAGCTTGGGTAATACTAATGAAAAACTGTTTTTT.

This clone was observed a single time. The chain employs TRBV15 and TRBJ2-3; 9 positions match TRBD2. The germline gives CDR1 LNHNV, CDR2 YYDKDF (reference sequence). Trimming removed 2 bases from V and 2 bases from J; junction bases left unmatched: 8. This CDR3 contains 17 residues. CDR3 DNA sequence: TGTGCCACCAGCAGACCAGAGTTAGCGGGGGACACAGATACGCAGTATTTT. It is translated as CATSRPELAGDTDTQYF.

The chain carries TRBV7-9 and TRBJ1-6; D may be TRBD1 (5 bases). Germline V CDR1 and CDR2: SEHNR, FQNEAQ (reference sequence). The ends were cut back, 5 bases at V and 6 bases at J, with 14 bases in the middle. There are 15 residues in the CDR3. The CDR3 DNA reads as TGTGCCAGCAGCCACCGCCAGGGTGGTAATTCACCCCTCCACTTT. It yields the protein CASSHRQGGNSPLHF.

The chain links TRBV7-2 to TRBJ2-7, with 10 bases lining up with TRBD1. Germline-derived CDR1 and CDR2 are SGHTA and FQGNSA. This CDR3 region has 16 residues. V gave up 4 bases and J gave up 4 bases; unmatched junction bases: 10. In DNA form, the CDR3 reads TGTGCCAGCAGCTCTGGACAGGGGGTGATAGTATACGAGCAGTACTTC. Protein: CASSSGQGVIVYEQYF. The full variable domain, rest sourced from reference TRBV7-2 and TRBJ2-7, is GAGVSQSPSNKVTEKGKDVELRCDPISGHTALYWYRQSLGQGLEFLIYFQGNSAPDKSGLPSDRFSAERTGGSVSTLTIQRTQQEDSAVYLCASSSGQGVIVYEQYFGPGTRLTVT.

The rearrangement joins TRBV10-1 to TRBJ2-1; 12 bases map to TRBD2. J was trimmed by 4 bases and V by 5 bases; bases with no gene match: 3. Germline V lookup: CDR1 WNHNN, CDR2 SYGVQD (reference sequence). The CDR3 has 15 residues. CDR3 in DNA: TGCGCCAGCAGTATGACTAGCGGGGGTTACAATGAGCAGTTCTTC. It encodes CASSMTSGGYNEQFF.

V and J are TRBV7-8 and TRBJ2-5; TRBD2 matches 10 bases. Trimming at V came to 5 bases and at J to 5 bases, leaving 5 bases not matched to a gene. CDR1 and CDR2 from the germline V gene are SGHVS and FQNEAQ. CDR3 length: 14 amino acids. The CDR3 protein is CASSPLAGEETQYF. CDR3 nucleotides: TGTGCCAGCAGCCCGCTAGCGGGAGAGGAGACCCAGTACTTC.

The rearrangement joins TRBV19 to TRBJ1-1, with TRBD1 identical over 10 bases. Germline values: CDR1 LNHDA, CDR2 SQIVND (reference sequence). The CDR3 is 14 residues long. Trimming at V came to 4 bases and at J to 3 bases, leaving 2 bases not matched to a gene. CDR3 bases: TGTGCCAGTAGTACGGGACAGGGGTACACTGAAGCTTTCTTT. Amino acid sequence: CASSTGQGYTEAFF.

This clone was observed once. The chain couples TRBV5-1 to TRBJ2-1, with TRBD2 matching over 11 bases. V lost 4 bases, J lost 6 bases, and 6 bases stayed unmatched. CDR3 length: 15 residues. Germline V gene data show CDR1 as SGHRS and CDR2 as YFSETQ. The CDR3 reads CASSPGTSGTNEQFF. CDR3 coding DNA: TGCGCCAGCAGCCCCGGGACTAGCGGCACCAATGAGCAGTTCTTC.

The J gene is TRBJ1-2, the V gene TRBV6-5; weak D call: TRBD1 (6 bases). This CDR3 is 15 amino acids long. V dropped 7 bases and J dropped 4 bases, with 19 bases sitting between them. CDR1 is MNHEY and CDR2 is SVGAGI in the germline V gene. The CDR3 is CASMSPRQVFYGYTF. The CDR3 bases are TGTGCCAGCATGTCACCGAGACAGGTTTTCTATGGCTACACCTTC.

The J gene is TRBJ2-7, the V gene TRBV5-6; D not resolved. Germline CDR1 SGHDT, CDR2 YYEEEE. The CDR3 runs 14 residues. Trimming took off 4 bases at V and 0 bases at J, with 11 bases between the two ends. CDR3 DNA: TGTGCCAGCAGCCCGCCCGAGAGCTCCTACGAGCAGTACTTC. This translates into CASSPPESSYEQYF.

The V gene is TRBV2, the J gene TRBJ1-4; the D is unclear. Germline CDR1 and CDR2: SNHLY and FYNNEI. The CDR3 sequence is 15 residues long. Trimming pared 7 bases from V and 8 bases from J, leaving 20 bases between. CDR3 sequence reads: CASKEREGIYEKLFF. Here the CDR3 DNA reads TGTGCCAGCAAGGAGAGGGAAGGTATATACGAAAAACTGTTTTTT.

The chain is built from TRBV7-9 and TRBJ2-2, with TRBD1 matching 10 bases. The CDR3 runs to 18 residues. Trimming removed 4 bases from V and 4 bases from J; junction bases left unmatched: 12. CDR1 is SEHNR and CDR2 is FQNEAQ in the germline V gene (reference sequence). The CDR3 spells CASSSRLGDRGSTGELFF. Written as DNA, the CDR3 is TGTGCCAGCAGCTCCCGTCTTGGGGACAGGGGCTCCACCGGGGAGCTGTTTTTT.

The V and J genes are TRBV25-1 and TRBJ1-2, with a tentative D call TRBD1 (6 bases). The CDR3 spans 14 residues. Germline V gene sequence: CDR1 MGHDK, CDR2 SYGVNS. V was cut by 5 bases and J by 5 bases, with 15 bases left in between. CDR3: CASSSKTGIYGYTF. The CDR3 DNA sequence: TGTGCCAGCAGTTCAAAAACAGGGATTTATGGCTACACCTTC.

V usage is TRBV6-1 and J usage is TRBJ2-7; D unresolved. V dropped 4 bases and J dropped 3 bases, with 4 bases sitting between them. The length of the CDR3 is 11 residues. CDR1 MNHNS and CDR2 SASEGT come from the germline V gene. The CDR3 DNA sequence: TGTGCCAGCAGTGGTCGCTACGAGCAGTACTTC. The encoded protein is CASSGRYEQYF.

V and J are TRBV20-1 and TRBJ1-1; no clear D gene. V was cut by 3 bases and J by 8 bases, with 10 bases left in between. This CDR3 has 11 residues. Per germline, CDR1 DFQATT and CDR2 SNEGSKA (reference sequence). CDR3 region: CSASPTPEAFF. The DNA of the CDR3 is TGCAGTGCTAGTCCGACACCCGAAGCTTTCTTT.

The V call is TRBV29-1, the J call TRBJ2-5; 7 positions match TRBD2. Germline V gene sequence: CDR1 SQVTM, CDR2 ANQGSEA. The J segment lost 2 bases and the V segment lost 4 bases, leaving 4 bases of the junction unmatched. The CDR3 is made up of 13 amino acids. CDR3 residues: CSVAGLLQETQYF. The CDR3 DNA is TGCAGCGTTGCGGGACTATTACAAGAGACCCAGTACTTC.

Only one count was recorded for this clone. This rearrangement joins TRBV10-3 to TRBJ2-4; TRBD1 aligns across 9 bases. The CDR3 covers 18 residues. V was clipped by 0 bases and J by 2 bases; unmatched bases: 8. The germline gives CDR1 ENHRY, CDR2 SYGVKD. Here the CDR3 reads CAISESSGTGIPKNIQYF. The CDR3 nucleotides are TGTGCCATCAGTGAGTCGTCCGGGACAGGGATTCCCAAAAACATTCAGTACTTC.

The chain employs TRBV5-8 and TRBJ1-5; 9 nucleotides align to TRBD1. Unmatched junction bases numbered 7, after V lost 1 base and J lost 5 bases. Germline CDR1 is SGHTS and CDR2 is YDEGEE. This CDR3 region has 16 residues. The CDR3 bases are TGTGCCAGCAGCTTGATCGGGACAGGGCACTATCAGCCCCAGCATTTT. Its translation is CASSLIGTGHYQPQHF.

The V and J genes are TRBV11-2 and TRBJ1-2; weak D call: TRBD1 (5 bases). Germline V CDR1 and CDR2: SGHAT, FQNNGV. Trimming removed 1 base from V and 10 bases from J, with 10 bases in between. The CDR3 is made up of 12 amino acids. In DNA form, the CDR3 reads TGTGCCAGCAGCTTAGTCAGGGCTTACTACACCTTC. This sequence encodes CASSLVRAYYTF.

The chain links TRBV6-1 to TRBJ2-3; TRBD2 agrees at 7 bases. This CDR3 comprises 13 residues. CDR1 and CDR2 (germline): MNHNS, SASEGT. With V trimmed by 6 bases and J by 0 bases, 0 bases remained unmatched. CDR3 region: CASRLASTDTQYF. In DNA form, the CDR3 reads TGTGCCAGCAGACTAGCGAGCACAGATACGCAGTATTTT.

Of note for this clone: An end of the junction differs from the germline gene, which may be a read error. This chain links TRBV5-4 with TRBJ2-1; 16 bases line up with TRBD2. The germline V gene encodes CDR1 SGHNT and CDR2 YYREEE (reference sequence). The CDR3 spans 19 residues. This CDR3 is CASSHPGLAGGPTYNEQFF. In nucleotides, the CDR3 is TGCGCCAGCAGCCACCCGGGACTAGCGGGAGGGCCCACCTACAATGAGCAGTTCTTC.

The chain combines TRBV30 with TRBJ2-7; 12 bases are a match to TRBD2. The CDR3 loop spans 15 amino acids. The V gene's germline CDR1 is GTSNPN and CDR2 SVGIG (reference sequence). The junction had 6 bases not matched to a gene; V was cut back by 3 bases and J by 3 bases. CDR3 sequence: CAWRGGLAGYYEQYF. CDR3 nucleotide sequence: TGTGCCTGGAGAGGAGGACTAGCGGGATACTACGAGCAGTACTTC. The full variable domain, completed using reference TRBV30 and TRBJ2-7, is SQTIHQWPATLVQPVGSPLSLECTVEGTSNPNLYWYRQAAGRGLQLLFYSVGIGQISSEVPQNLSASRPQDRQFILSSKKLLLSDSGFYLCAWRGGLAGYYEQYFGPGTRLTVT.

The chain couples TRBV7-2 to TRBJ2-7; 8 nucleotides match TRBD2. The CDR3 is 18 residues long. Germline V lookup: CDR1 SGHTA, CDR2 FQGNSA. Trimming took 2 bases from V and 0 from J; bases not matched to a gene: 12. DNA of the CDR3: TGTGCCAGCAGCTTACTAGTTGCGGGAGGTTCCCTCTCCTACGAGCAGTACTTC. This encodes CASSLLVAGGSLSYEQYF.

The rearrangement uses TRBV15 and TRBJ2-3, with D perhaps matching TRBD1 (6 bases). CDR1 and CDR2 from the germline V gene are LNHNV and YYDKDF (reference sequence). V lost 3 bases, J lost 1 base, and 11 bases lay in between. The CDR3 is made up of 15 amino acids. CDR3 sequence (DNA): TGTGCCACCAGCAGCCAGGGGTGGCGCACAGATACGCAGTATTTT. Encoded protein: CATSSQGWRTDTQYF.

The chain is built from TRBV18 and TRBJ2-2; 8 nucleotides align to TRBD2. This CDR3 has 15 amino acids. CDR1 KGHSH and CDR2 LQKENI come from the germline V gene. The junction had 1 base not matched to a gene; V was cut back by 4 bases and J by 0 bases. The CDR3 DNA sequence: TGTGCCAGCTCACTAGCGGGACCGAACACCGGGGAGCTGTTTTTT. Translated: CASSLAGPNTGELFF. Full variable domain (remainder filled in from reference TRBV18 and TRBJ2-2): NAGVMQNPRHLVRRRGQEARLRCSPMKGHSHVYWYRQLPEEGLKFMVYLQKENIIDESGMPKERFSAEFPKEGPSILRIQQVVRGDSAAYFCASSLAGPNTGELFFGEGSRLTVL.

In its sample, this clone was seen once. The rearrangement joins TRBV7-2 to TRBJ2-1, with 7 bases that match TRBD1. The CDR3 sequence is 14 residues long. The V gene's germline CDR1 is SGHTA and CDR2 FQGNSA. V shed 3 bases and J 2 bases; nucleotides not matched to a gene: 1. CDR3 DNA sequence: TGTGCCAGCAGCTTCAGGGGGACCTACAATGAGCAGTTCTTC. It is translated as CASSFRGTYNEQFF.

The V and J genes are TRBV9 and TRBJ2-1; no reliable D call. The CDR3 spans 12 residues. V was pared by 3 bases and J by 3 bases, with 4 bases between. Per the germline V gene, CDR1 is SGDLS and CDR2 is YYNGEE. CDR3 nucleotides: TGTGCCAGCAGCGCCAACTACAATGAGCAGTTCTTC. Translating gives CASSANYNEQFF.